This T cell receptor beta chain came from a study of cytomegalovirus exposure and HLA in healthy donors. Study-wide findings and caveats: Accurate predictions that matched the HLA-A and HLA-B alleles of most subjects were reportedly made from TCR beta sequences.

This clone turned up a few times. Its antigen is as yet unknown. The CDR3 loop spans 13 amino acids. V lost 10 bases and J lost 9, with 19 bases in between. Germline CDR1 is MNHNS and CDR2 is SASEGT. PCR involved 60 Vbeta and 13 Jbeta primers. As handled by the study authors: Later, 65 million to 85 million unique TCR beta chains were counted in an analysis, and around 11 million of them were shared. The table came from immunoSEQ multiplex PCR; TCRdb's copy has only in-frame clones and leaves some out. The V and J calls and clone size come from that table; D and trimming were worked out from the DNA. There are roughly 200,000 clones in the sample; roughly 70% occur only once, and 2.9% lies in the top ten.

The chain recombines TRBV6-1 with TRBJ1-3, with no clear D. The sequence derives from a male donor in good health and CMV-seronegative. Specimen: PBMCs. CDR3 bases: TGTGCCACTACAGAGATCAGTTTCGGCACCATATATTTT. Amino acid sequence: CATTEISFGTIYF.